Shown below are 19 T cell receptor beta chains from a single sample sequenced in a study of human T cells and chemical hapten exposure. Time point indicated: pre-sensitization, week 0. Sample treatment: therapeutic diphenylcyclopropenone sensitization with weekly scalp DPC. MiXCR, run by TCRdb on the RACE reads, gives a single entry per CDR3 protein. The profile shows around 92,000 distinct CDR3 sequences, 9.5% to 14% of them singletons. This sample comprised whole blood, obtained in connection with sensitization to the hapten diphenylcyclopropenone (DPC). Receptor source: a woman aged 55-69 years with alopecia areata. Some clones in this sample may be carry-over from other donors' samples.

This clonotype was recorded a few times. This chain links TRBV20-1 with TRBJ2-7; 9 nucleotides line up with TRBD2. Germline-derived CDR1 and CDR2 are DFQATT and SNEGSKA (reference sequence). The CDR3 is 14 amino acids. V shed 2 bases and J 3 bases; nucleotides not matched to a gene: 5. The DNA for the CDR3 is TGCAGTGCTAGATCGACTAGCGGCCACTACGAGCAGTACTTC. This gives the protein CSARSTSGHYEQYF.

In its sample, this clonotype was seen a few times. This chain joins TRBV9 and TRBJ2-5; 8 bases map to TRBD2. The germline V gene has CDR1 SGDLS and CDR2 YYNGEE. The CDR3 totals 15 residues. The trim removed 2 bases at V and 0 bases at J, leaving 3 bases unmatched. As DNA, the CDR3 is TGTGCCAGCAGCGTCGGACTAGCAAACCAAGAGACCCAGTACTTC. Translating it yields CASSVGLANQETQYF.

In this sample, this clonotype is medium-sized (0.01 to 0.1%). The chain employs TRBV5-5 and TRBJ2-1; D not certain. CDR1 and CDR2 from the germline V gene are SGHKS and YYEKEE (reference sequence). V gave up 0 bases and J gave up 5 bases, with 9 bases separating them. The CDR3 consists of 14 residues. DNA of the CDR3: TGTGCCAGCAGCTTGGCCGGGCAGAACAATGAGCAGTTCTTC. The encoded protein is CASSLAGQNNEQFF. The complete variable domain, with remaining parts taken from reference TRBV5-5 and TRBJ2-1, reads DAGVTQSPTHLIKTRGQQVTLRCSPISGHKSVSWYQQVLGQGPQFIFQYYEKEERGRGNFPDRFSARQFPNYSSELNVNALLLGDSALYLCASSLAGQNNEQFFGPGTRLTVL.

This chain uses TRBV3-1 with TRBJ2-2; no clear D gene. From germline, CDR1 is LGHDT and CDR2 YNNKEL (reference sequence). V was cut by 3 bases and J by 4 bases, with 12 bases left in between. The CDR3 has 15 residues. CDR3 nucleotides: TGTGCCAGCAGCCAGGCCGGCCCGGGCACCGGGGAGCTGTTTTTT. It codes for CASSQAGPGTGELFF.

This clonotype was found many times. The V call is TRBV7-9, the J call TRBJ2-4, with a tentative D call TRBD2 (6 bases). This CDR3 comprises 16 residues. Germline V lookup: CDR1 SEHNR, CDR2 FQNEAQ (reference sequence). V lost 5 bases to trimming and J lost 8 bases, with 22 bases between them. The CDR3 DNA follows: TGTGCCAGCAGCCCTCCGGGACCCAATCGCGGGGACATTCAGTACTTC. Its protein is CASSPPGPNRGDIQYF.

This clonotype was counted many times. This chain uses TRBV7-3 with TRBJ2-1, with D uncertain. V lost 5 bases to trimming and J lost 4 bases, with 6 bases between them. The CDR3 sequence is 12 residues long. Per the germline V gene, CDR1 is SGHTA and CDR2 is FQGTGA. The CDR3 DNA is TGTGCCAGCAGCCTTAATTACAATGAGCAGTTCTTC. Translating gives CASSLNYNEQFF.

This clonotype came up many times. The chain combines TRBV11-2 with TRBJ2-1, with D perhaps given as TRBD1 or TRBD2 (5 bases each). Germline lookup yields CDR1 SGHAT and CDR2 FQNNGV. The CDR3 loop spans 15 amino acids. V shed 5 bases and J shed 4 bases, with 15 bases lying between them. DNA for the CDR3: TGTGCCAGCAGCCCCGGGACGGCTACGTACAATGAGCAGTTCTTC. This codes for CASSPGTATYNEQFF.

The genes are TRBV2 and TRBJ1-2; no clear D gene. Germline CDR1 SNHLY, CDR2 FYNNEI. V dropped 1 base and J dropped 4 bases, with 7 bases sitting between them. The CDR3 consists of 13 residues. CDR3 protein: CASSEGYRYGYTF. CDR3 DNA sequence: TGTGCCAGCAGTGAAGGGTACCGCTATGGCTACACCTTC.

This clonotype occurred many times. The chain combines TRBV12-3 or TRBV12-4 with TRBJ1-4; D may be TRBD1 (5 bases). The CDR3 is 15 residues long. Trimming shortened V by 6 bases and J by 7 bases, and 18 bases separated the two germline ends. CDR3: CASRSHLGQGEKLFF. In DNA form, the CDR3 reads TGTGCCAGCAGGTCCCATTTGGGGCAGGGTGAAAAACTGTTTTTT.

This clonotype appeared many times. The J gene is TRBJ1-2, the V gene TRBV5-6; a weak D match, TRBD1 (5 bases). Deletions cut 0 bases from V and 11 bases from J, with 20 bases between. The germline V gene encodes CDR1 SGHDT and CDR2 YYEEEE. This CDR3 is built from 15 residues. The CDR3, as DNA: TGTGCCAGCAGCTTGGTAACAGGAGCTCTGCAAGTTTACACCTTC. Its protein is CASSLVTGALQVYTF.

The J gene is TRBJ1-2, the V gene TRBV15; D not resolved. Germline CDR1 and CDR2: LNHNV and YYDKDF (reference sequence). This CDR3 contains 13 residues. V was shortened by 0 bases and J by 7 bases, with 9 bases between the two germline ends. The CDR3 DNA sequence: TGTGCCACCAGCAGAGATGCTAATCGTGGCTACACCTTC. This gives the protein CATSRDANRGYTF.

This clonotype was recorded many times. V and J are TRBV24-1 and TRBJ2-2; 9 bases align to TRBD1. The V gene end was trimmed by 4 bases and the J gene end by 4 bases; junction bases not matched to a gene: 6. Germline V lookup: CDR1 KGHDR, CDR2 SFDVKD. This CDR3 has 16 residues. The CDR3 nucleotides are TGTGCCACCAGTGACCCGGGACAGGGCCCCACCGGGGAGCTGTTTTTT. It encodes CATSDPGQGPTGELFF.

This clonotype occurred a few times. The rearrangement uses TRBV9 and TRBJ2-5; 8 nucleotides align to TRBD2. The V gene end was trimmed by 0 bases and the J gene end by 4 bases; junction bases not matched to a gene: 14. Germline CDR1 is SGDLS and CDR2 is YYNGEE. CDR3 length: 18 amino acids. The CDR3 DNA follows: TGTGCCAGCAGCGTAGGCGGAGCGGGGGCGCCACTGCGAGAGACCCAGTACTTC. Translating it yields CASSVGGAGAPLRETQYF.

This clonotype was counted between two and nine times. The CDR3 coding sequence is TGTGCCAGCAGTTTCGGGGACAGGGGCACCGTCGGCTATGGCTACACCTTC. It specifies CASSFGDRGTVGYGYTF. This chain uses TRBV12-3 or TRBV12-4 with TRBJ1-2, with 10 bases lining up with TRBD1. The ends lost 3 bases at V and 4 bases at J; junction bases unmatched: 11. CDR3 length equals 17 residues.

This clonotype showed up many times. The V call is TRBV29-1, the J call TRBJ2-3; 11 bases agree with TRBD1. The ends lost 6 bases at V and 2 bases at J; junction bases unmatched: 10. In germline, CDR1 is SQVTM, CDR2 ANQGSEA. The CDR3 totals 16 residues. CDR3 protein: CSVGGTGGYFTDTQYF. CDR3 sequence (DNA): TGCAGCGTCGGCGGGACAGGGGGATACTTCACAGATACGCAGTATTTT.

In its sample, this clonotype was seen many times. The chain links TRBV3-1 to TRBJ2-7; a possible D gene is TRBD1 (6 bases). Germline CDR1 and CDR2: LGHDT and YNNKEL (reference sequence). This CDR3 is built from 14 residues. Trimming shortened V by 4 bases and J by 3 bases, and 13 bases separated the two germline ends. The CDR3 protein is CASSLGQSIYEQYF. The CDR3, as DNA: TGTGCCAGCAGCCTCGGACAGTCTATCTACGAGCAGTACTTC.

This clonotype occurred many times. The V gene is TRBV29-1, the J gene TRBJ2-2; 9 positions match TRBD1. The CDR3 spans 12 residues. Germline V gives CDR1 SQVTM, CDR2 ANQGSEA. V lost 7 bases and J lost 5; bases outside the gene matches: 2. CDR3 loop: CSAGQGTGELFF. As DNA, the CDR3 is TGCAGCGCAGGACAGGGGACCGGGGAGCTGTTTTTT.

This clonotype was recorded many times. The junction and the germline gene differ at one end; a read error may be behind it. This sequence joins TRBV7-9 and TRBJ1-3, with no clear D. CDR1 and CDR2 (germline): SEHNR, FQNEAQ (reference sequence). The CDR3 runs 10 residues. CDR3 coding DNA: TGTGCCAGCAGCTCAAGCTCCCATCATTTT. This codes for CASSSSSHHF.

This rearrangement joins TRBV20-1 to TRBJ1-6, with D unresolved. Per the germline V gene, CDR1 is DFQATT and CDR2 is SNEGSKA (reference sequence). There are 14 residues in the CDR3. The V gene lost 0 bases and the J gene lost 8 bases, with 11 bases spanning the gap. The CDR3 sequence is CSARDQAGHSPLHF. CDR3 DNA: TGCAGTGCTAGAGATCAGGCAGGCCATTCACCCCTCCACTTT.